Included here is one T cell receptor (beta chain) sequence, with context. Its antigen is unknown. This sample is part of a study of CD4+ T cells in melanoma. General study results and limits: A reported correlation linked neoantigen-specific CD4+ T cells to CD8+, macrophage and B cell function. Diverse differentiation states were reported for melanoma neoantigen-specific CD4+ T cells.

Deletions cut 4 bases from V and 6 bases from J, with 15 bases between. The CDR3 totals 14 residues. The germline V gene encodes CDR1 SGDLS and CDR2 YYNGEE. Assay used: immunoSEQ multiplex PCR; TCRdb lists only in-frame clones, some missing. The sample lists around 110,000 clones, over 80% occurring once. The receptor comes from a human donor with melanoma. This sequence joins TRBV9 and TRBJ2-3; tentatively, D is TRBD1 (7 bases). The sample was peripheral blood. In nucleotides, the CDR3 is TGTGCCAGCAGCCCCAGGGGGGTCGGGGATACGCAGTATTTT. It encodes CASSPRGVGDTQYF.